Listed here is a single TCR beta chain. Its antigen is unknown. Base quality data are lacking; no much larger clone is found one base away. CDR1 MDHEN and CDR2 SYDVKM were looked up in the germline V gene. Cut back by 4 bases and 2 bases, the V and J ends lie 14 bases apart. From the cysteine up to the phenylalanine, the CDR3 has a length of 15 residues. Only CDR3 DNA remains: 45 bases, in frame from the first base. The meaning of the sample's time point label: after dendritic cell vaccination, including at tumor progression/relapse. Patients were selected for having adequate residual fresh-frozen tumor tissue and more than two years of available survival data. None of the glioblastoma patients carried an isocitrate dehydrogenase mutation, although molecular status otherwise varied. PBMC were collected before vaccination, two weeks after the third vaccination, and at tumor progression if tumor progression occurred. Genomic DNA was extracted with the Qiagen DNeasy Blood extraction Kit.

The data were obtained in a study of glioma-infiltrating T cells after dendritic cell vaccination (dated by TCRdb to the mid-2010s). Notes on the research overall: The cohort included 15 or so glioblastoma patients drawn from Phase I and II dendritic cell vaccination trials, of whom 9 were newly diagnosed and 6 had recurrent disease. Between the early 2000s and the early 2010s, the patients were given dendritic cell vaccination pulsed with autologous tumor lysate. To make the vaccine, monocyte-derived dendritic cells were cultured for six to eight days with IL-4 and GM-CSF and then pulsed overnight with autologous tumor lysate. Each patient got three intradermal injections of the dendritic cell vaccine, spaced at biweekly intervals, in the arm below the axilla. In glioblastoma patients vaccinated with dendritic cells, deep sequencing of TCR beta CDR3 regions served to measure the amount of tumor-infiltrating lymphocytes and to compare repertoires between tumor and blood. Survival after dendritic cell vaccination was correlated with TCR sequencing metrics, such as TIL content and the overlap between tumor and blood repertoires.

Using the immunoSEQ assay, TCRB CDR3 regions were amplified from 1.5 to 2 micrograms of genomic DNA, or from all available DNA when less than that was on hand. The multiplex PCR relied on 60 forward primers for TCR V beta segments and 13 reverse primers for J beta segments. To estimate reads per starting template, synthetic control templates were spiked into each sample at limiting dilution. Reads of 87 bp were generated by sequencing on the Illumina HiSeq System. In the paper's pipeline: PCR and sequencing errors were removed by merging closely related sequences with a nearest neighbor algorithm. TCR overlap was measured as the percentage of unique tumor TCR beta sequences also present in the same patient's peripheral blood. In its TCRdb copy, this immuneACCESS table keeps in-frame sequences only and misses some clones. Where compared with another copy, unresolved V genes explain less than half of these, and the others have no known cause. That table furnishes V, J and clone size, whereas the DNA furnished D and trimming. For this sample there are about 50,000 clones; roughly 90% appear just once. The ten largest clones add up to roughly 5% of the sample.

What the research found in general, with its limitations: The TCR overlap response model with three groups was called speculative and said to need prospective validation. Longer time to progression and overall survival after dendritic cell vaccination were predicted by higher estimated pretreatment TIL content. The cohort was small and heterogeneous, with few patients having full blood and tumor sets and even fewer initial-recurrent tumor pairs. TCR clonality showed no direct relationship with survival, which suggests that a diverse polyclonal response may matter.

This TCR was recovered from a human donor with glioblastoma. The sequence links TRBV28 to TRBJ2-5; no D gene is confidently identified. The sequenced sample was blood, obtained after dendritic cell vaccination. The CDR3 amino acid sequence is: CASSSPGTTQETQYF. The DNA sequence is given as TGTGCCAGCAGTTCCCCAGGAACGACACAAGAGACCCAGTACTTC.